One and the same sample provided the 5 T cell receptor beta chains below, sequenced in a study of STAT3 mutations in large granular lymphocyte leukemia (dated by TCRdb to between 2018 and 2021). Overall study results and their limits: Every T-LGLL patient showed at least one immunodominant TCRbeta clonotype, and about half showed multiple immunodominant subclonotypes.

Their cognate antigens are unknown. Receptors were amplified or captured by the immunoSEQ multiplex PCR assay. TCRdb limited this immuneACCESS table to in-frame rearrangements with V and J called. A share of clones is missing; checked studies link under half to unresolved V genes, and the rest is unexplained. Across this sample there are around 2,300 clones, with 66% seen only once. The ten largest make up 80% to 90% of the sample. The sequencing sample was made of peripheral blood mononuclear cells. These receptors all come from a woman aged 45 to 65 with T-cell large granular lymphocyte leukemia. Some clones in this sample may be carry-over from other donors' samples. The age is the age at diagnosis.

The genes are TRBV2 and TRBJ1-2; 10 nucleotides align to TRBD1. V was clipped by 7 bases and J by 7 bases; unmatched bases: 6. CDR3 length equals 13 residues. Germline values: CDR1 SNHLY, CDR2 FYNNEI. The CDR3 bases are TGTGCCAGCAATAGACAGGGGGCCTCTGGCTACACCTTC. Translated: CASNRQGASGYTF.

The J gene is TRBJ2-7, the V gene TRBV13, with TRBD1 matching 7 bases. V gave up 3 bases and J gave up 3 bases; unmatched junction bases: 11. CDR3 length equals 16 residues. Germline V CDR1 and CDR2: PRHDT, FYEKMQ (reference sequence). Written as DNA, the CDR3 is TGTGCCAGCAGCTTCAACACAGGGGAATTGCGCTACGAGCAGTACTTC. This translates into CASSFNTGELRYEQYF.

J is TRBJ1-1 and V is TRBV30, with TRBD1 matching 8 bases. The V and J ends lost 4 bases and 3 bases, in that order; junction bases with no gene match: 7. This CDR3 contains 14 residues. Germline-derived CDR1 and CDR2 are GTSNPN and SVGIG (reference sequence). The chain's CDR3 is CAWTRTGMDTEAFF. Here the CDR3 DNA reads TGTGCCTGGACCCGGACAGGGATGGACACTGAAGCTTTCTTT.

This clone showed up just once. V and J are TRBV30 and TRBJ1-2; the D gene is possibly TRBD1 (6 bases). V lost 2 bases to trimming and J lost 5 bases, with 12 bases between them. CDR1 and CDR2 (germline): GTSNPN, SVGIG (reference sequence). There are 13 residues in the CDR3. CDR3 protein: CAWSKVRGYGYTF. In nucleotides, the CDR3 is TGTGCCTGGAGTAAAGTAAGGGGGTATGGCTACACCTTC.

This clone has just a few counts. The V call is TRBV30, the J call TRBJ2-7; 8 positions match TRBD1. Germline V gene data show CDR1 as GTSNPN and CDR2 as SVGIG (reference sequence). The CDR3 is made up of 15 amino acids. Trimming took 3 bases from V and 3 from J; bases not matched to a gene: 10. DNA for the CDR3: TGTGCCTGGAGGACAGGGGAATCTCCTATCTACGAGCAGTACTTC. This codes for CAWRTGESPIYEQYF.